The clone carrying this T cell receptor (beta chain) occurred a few times. Its matching antigen is unknown. Genes here carry mouse names. The sequence runs out 4 residues before the end of the CDR3; the remainder is reconstructed from the germline J gene. The data derive from a study of CD8+ T cells in alopecia areata. Overall study context: Those receiving the skin were roughly 7-10-week-old female C3H/HeJ mice, whose grafts came from roughly 6-13-month-old C3H/HeJ donors with spontaneous alopecia.

Reverse transcribed after extraction, RNA yielded cDNA as the sequencing template. TCRdb's table, derived via immunoSEQ multiplex PCR, lists solely in-frame clones and lacks some. The sample counts some 1,400 clones, none seen once; the ten largest own roughly a third. Findings and caveats of the study: Across lesional scalp, and particularly alopecia totalis/universalis, clonality surpassed that of normal scalp. Mice gave a clearer picture of TCR sharing than patients did, possibly for HLA-related reasons. Sequence data from scalp samples additionally include resident alphabeta T cells of normal skin.

The V gene lost 1 base and the J gene lost 4 bases, with 6 bases spanning the gap. This CDR3 spans 13 amino acids. CDR1 is NSHNY, CDR2 SYGAGN, per germline. Sample: lesional skin. The chain couples TRBV13-1 to TRBJ2-1; the D is unclear. This TCR was sampled from a C3H/HeJ mouse with alopecia areata. This strain has MHC haplotype H2-k. The covered CDR3 bases are TGTGCCAGCAGTGATTGTGGGTATGCT. Protein product: CASSDCGYA. The whole CDR3 protein reads CASSDCGYAEQFF.